The 5 T cell receptor beta chains presented below share a single source sample, sequenced in a study of cytomegalovirus exposure and HLA in healthy donors. Researchers ran the PCR with 60 Vbeta and 13 Jbeta primers. Method: immunoSEQ multiplex PCR; TCRdb's copy keeps in-frame clones and lacks some. The sample lists 150,000 to 200,000 clones; 75% to 85% were seen once. The specimen was PBMCs. Source of these receptors: a woman in her fifties or sixties in good health and CMV-seronegative.

This clone was seen just once. This sequence joins TRBV27 and TRBJ2-5, with D possibly being TRBD1 (7 bases). This CDR3 is 14 amino acids long. The ends were cut back, 11 bases at V and 0 bases at J, with 16 bases in the middle. Germline assignment: CDR1 MNHEY and CDR2 SMNVEV (reference sequence). The CDR3 loop is CAGGGGRYQETQYF. As DNA, the CDR3 is TGTGCCGGAGGGGGCGGCCGCTACCAAGAGACCCAGTACTTC.

The CDR3 nucleotides read TGTGCCAGCAAACAGGAACGATTTAAGGAGCAGTACTTC. Its translation: CASKQERFKEQYF. This rearrangement joins TRBV28 to TRBJ2-7; D might be TRBD1 (5 bases). The CDR3 extends over 13 amino acids. Germline CDR1 is MDHEN and CDR2 is SYDVKM. With 7 bases removed from V and 7 bases from J, the gap between germline ends came to 17 bases.

The CDR3 bases are TGTGCCAGCACCCCGGGACTAGCGGTAGAGACCCAGTACTTC. This translates into CASTPGLAVETQYF. The chain uses TRBV2 and TRBJ2-5; 11 bases map to TRBD2. CDR1 and CDR2 from the germline V gene are SNHLY and FYNNEI. The CDR3 is 14 amino acids. Losses at the gene ends were 7 bases for V and 4 bases for J; bases not matched to a gene: 5.

As concerns this clone: Its ends do not fully match the called genes, so a read error is possible. The V call is TRBV7-9, the J call TRBJ2-1, with 15 bases that match TRBD2. Per the germline V gene, CDR1 is SEHNR and CDR2 is FQNEAQ (reference sequence). CDR3 length: 16 amino acids. CDR3: CSSSPSPGLAGGLRFF. DNA of the CDR3: TGTTCCAGCAGCCCCTCTCCGGGACTAGCGGGAGGCCTCCGGTTCTTC.

The V call is TRBV27, the J call TRBJ2-1, with TRBD1 identical over 10 bases. V was clipped by 4 bases and J by 8 bases; unmatched bases: 11. Germline lookup yields CDR1 MNHEY and CDR2 SMNVEV (reference sequence). There are 16 residues in the CDR3. This chain's CDR3 is CASSSPPGQGRDEQFF. CDR3 sequence (DNA): TGTGCCAGCAGTTCACCTCCGGGACAGGGGAGGGATGAGCAGTTCTTC.